The source of this T cell receptor (beta chain) is a study of blood T cells in healthy people across ages (dated by TCRdb to 2013 to 2016). Describing the broader study: In model experiments, template switching captured roughly one uniquely barcoded TCR beta cDNA molecule for every two T cells. Age-related changes in TCR beta repertoire diversity were measured in the study by deep sequencing normalized with unique cDNA molecular identifiers. Four age groups were formed from the donors: young (average roughly 15 years), middle-aged (approximately 40), aged (62) and long-lived (roughly 81). To avoid experimental bias, donors of different ages were spread randomly across the sequencing lanes. Using the same blood draw, the study looked at two additional independent replicas of 1 million unique cDNA reads for two donors, one aged 18 to 30 and the other aged 80 or older.

From the cysteine through the phenylalanine, the CDR3 covers 15 amino acids. Only CDR3 DNA is held: 45 bases, read in frame from base 1. The V end gives up 2 bases and the J end 8 bases, leaving 9 bases in the junction not matched to a gene. The library was obtained by 5' RACE. Data came from an Illumina HiSeq 2500. A second PCR of 7 to 11 cycles was performed with a sample-barcoded 5' primer and a J-beta primer mix. A unique molecular identifier was introduced onto each TCR beta cDNA molecule by a template-switch 5' adaptor carrying 12 random nucleotides. Each sample yielded at least 2.5 million CDR3-containing paired-end reads. The Mint cDNA synthesis kit, primed by a TRBC-specific oligonucleotide, was used to synthesize first-strand cDNA from all RNA. Following uracil-DNA glycosylase treatment, all cDNA underwent a first 18-cycle PCR with the universal primers M1SS and BC2_uni_R. From the authors' description of their analysis: Each sample was normalized by randomly selecting 1 million high-quality reads, each carrying a distinct molecular identifier. Reads with shared molecular identifiers were discarded instead of being binned into consensus sequences. MiTCR, run with a Q25 quality threshold and the strictest error-elimination algorithm, handled CDR3 identification, clonotype clustering and error correction. Lower-bound total TCR beta diversity was estimated with a nonparametric unseen species model using Euler transformation. Using fastp trimming at Q25 and MiXCR clonotype assembly, TCRdb reanalyzed the public sequencing data and kept in-frame beta chains. Identical CDR3 proteins give one entry, which carries the most common genes and DNA. TCRdb assigned the V and J calls; the authors' analysis was not used. The sample contains about 1.8 million distinct CDR3 sequences, approximately 50% of them found a single time. The ten largest clones capture approximately 2.1% of the sample.

Beyond this particular receptor, the publication reports: Because the CMV infection status of the donors was unknown, age-related changes in expanded clonotypes may potentially have been confounded. Because profiling used bulk unsorted PBMCs, naive and antigen-experienced compartments could not be compared conclusively. Observed TCR beta diversity per million T cells fell roughly linearly with age, and a significant reduction was already apparent by age around 40. Compared with the aged group, more naive CD4+ T cells, fewer expanded clones and increased TCR diversity were shown by the long-lived group, suggesting age selection. Total diversity estimates from one million sequenced T cells were considered lower bounds and underestimates. The percentage of naive T cells measured by flow cytometry correlated strongly with observed TCR beta diversity.

Donors were under 40 systemically healthy Caucasian individuals from Russia aged roughly 6 to 90 years. Approximately 10 milliliters of peripheral blood were collected from each donor into EDTA-treated Vacutainer tubes. Ficoll-Paque density-gradient centrifugation was used to isolate PBMCs, with at least 7 million per sample. Total RNA was extracted from PBMCs with Trizol reagent, with at least 6 micrograms obtained per sample. Naive CD45RAhigh/CD27high T cell percentages were measured by flow cytometry on a PBMC aliquot from every donor. Note on this clonotype: Its antigen remains undetermined. Within one base of it there is no much larger clone, and no base qualities were kept.

Sequencing used blood. This receptor was taken from a woman in her forties in good health. The chain uses TRBV12-3 or TRBV12-4 and TRBJ2-1; the junction holds 7 bases that match TRBD2. At the DNA level, the sequence is TGTGCCAGCAGTTTACGGGAGCGGGGTCCCCATGAGCAGTTCTTC. This encodes CASSLRERGPHEQFF.